This TCR beta chain stems from a study of post-analysis software for immune sequencing data. Researchers reported that TCR beta cDNA libraries carried unique molecular identifiers. MiXCR, run by TCRdb on the PCR reads, gives a single entry per CDR3 protein. There are 650,000 to 850,000 distinct CDR3 sequences in the sample; approximately 57% occur only once, and 4% to 5.5% lies in the top ten. Whole-study results and caveats: Elevated frequency relative to controls characterized several TRBV segments in patients, TRBV5-6, TRBV5-1 and TRBV20-1 among them.

On this clonotype itself: Antigen specificity is unknown.

Germline V lookup: CDR1 SGHVS, CDR2 FQNEAQ. The CDR3 has 15 residues. The sequenced sample was blood. This sequence joins TRBV7-8 and TRBJ2-4; the match to TRBD1 covers 8 bases. Matching the DNA end better, TRBJ2-7 makes the J call doubtful. This sequence was found in a girl under 18 with multiple sclerosis. CDR3 sequence reads: CASSHSRTGTYEQYF. In DNA form, the CDR3 reads TGTGCCAGCAGCCATTCCCGGACAGGGACCTACGAGCAGTACTTC.